This T cell receptor (beta chain) was observed in a study of tumor and adjacent non-tumor tissue in lung cancer. Background on the study: Patients were aged roughly 31 to 76, some 10 men and roughly 5 women, stage I to III. Samples averaged approximately 3.9 million productive TCRbeta reads each.

Overall study findings and caveats: Patients with more diverse tumor TCRs had worse survival. Top 100 clones took a larger repertoire share in normal lung.

This sample's RNA came from whole unsorted tissue. More than 3 cm separated this lung sample from the edge of the tumor. A modified ARM-PCR protocol with three rounds of nested PCR amplified TCRbeta. TCRdb reprocessed the multiplex PCR reads with MiXCR, giving one entry per CDR3 protein. This sample has some 97,000 distinct CDR3 sequences, with more than 55% found just once. This clonotype was seen many times. Its antigen is still unknown. The limits of the CDR3 on the DNA are not certain, so only TCRdb's listed CDR3 is given. The sample consisted of distant non-tumor lung tissue. This receptor was taken from a man aged 30 to 45 with non-small cell lung cancer.

CDR3 protein: CASSSSALGEKLFF. V gene TRBV11-2 combines with J gene TRBJ1-4; the table's D gene call, TRBD1, was not cross checked with the DNA. Counting both end residues, the CDR3 totals 14 amino acids. Per germline, CDR1 SGHAT and CDR2 FQNNGV.